A selection of T cell receptor beta chains follows, all from one sample in a study of siplizumab effects on memory and regulatory T cells. Produced via immunoSEQ multiplex PCR; TCRdb's table is partial and in-frame only. The sample carries tens of thousands of clones, approximately 97% recorded once. Sample: naive CD4+ T cells sorted from blood. These receptors were taken from a human donor in good health. CDR3s include the opening cysteine and the closing phenylalanine or tryptophan. A D gene is named only where the DNA matches it firmly. The size field is filled for only some rows; it gives once, few, many or a size class.

d_call clone_size j_call v_call cdr3_nt cdr3_aa
TRBD2 NA TRBJ2-7 TRBV19 TGTGCCAGTAGTATCGGGGGGGCCTACGAGCAGTACTTC CASSIGGAYEQYF
NA NA TRBJ1-4 TRBV10-3 TGTGCCATCAGTGAGAGGATACCTAATGAAAAACTGTTTTTT CAISERIPNEKLFF
TRBD1 NA TRBJ2-3 TRBV7-9 TGTGCCAGCAGCTTCCGGGACAGGGGCGTCCCAGATACGCAGTATTTT CASSFRDRGVPDTQYF
NA NA TRBJ1-1 TRBV19 TGTGCCAGTAGTTATGGGTACACTGAAGCTTTCTTT CASSYGYTEAFF
TRBD1 NA TRBJ2-7 TRBV9 TGTGCCAGCAGCGTAGGTGGGACAGGCCCTTACGAGCAGTACTTC CASSVGGTGPYEQYF
TRBD2 NA TRBJ2-1 TRBV5-1 TGCGCCAGCAGCACCGGGACTAGCGGAAACTACAATGAGCAGTTCTTC CASSTGTSGNYNEQFF
NA NA TRBJ2-2 TRBV10-3 TGTGCCATCAGTGATGACGCGAACACCGGGGAGCTGTTTTTT CAISDDANTGELFF
NA NA TRBJ1-1 TRBV4-3 TGCGCCAGCAGCCGACCCCCTGAGGGTGAAGCTTTCTTT CASSRPPEGEAFF
NA NA TRBJ2-3 TRBV5-1 TGCGCCAGCAGCTTGGGGCCGGCAGATACGCAGTATTTT CASSLGPADTQYF
NA once TRBJ1-1 TRBV19 TGTGCCAGTAGTATTGGACACTATAACACTGAAGCTTTCTTT CASSIGHYNTEAFF
NA once TRBJ2-3 TRBV4-1 TGCGCCAGCAGCCAAAATCAGGGAAATACGCAGTATTTT CASSQNQGNTQYF
TRBD1 NA TRBJ1-5 TRBV5-1 TGCGCCAGCAGCGAAGGACAGGCTAATCAGCCCCAGCATTTT CASSEGQANQPQHF
TRBD1 NA TRBJ1-5 TRBV30 TGTGCCGGATCAGGGGGACAACAGCCCCAGCATTTT CAGSGGQQPQHF
TRBD1 NA TRBJ1-4 TRBV5-1 TGCGCCAGCAGCGCCCGGGGACAGGGTAGGATAACTAATGAAAAACTGTTTTTT CASSARGQGRITNEKLFF
TRBD1 NA TRBJ2-2 TRBV5-1 TGCGCCAGCAGCCCAAGACAGGGATCCACCGGGGAGCTGTTTTTT CASSPRQGSTGELFF
NA NA TRBJ1-4 TRBV7-9 TGTGCCAGCAGCGAGACGACAGGCTCAACTAATGAAAAACTGTTTTTT CASSETTGSTNEKLFF
NA NA TRBJ2-7 TRBV7-2 TGTGCCAGCAGCAGGACCACCTACGAGCAGTACTTC CASSRTTYEQYF
TRBD1 NA TRBJ1-3 TRBV7-3 TGTGCCAGCAGCTTAACGGGAGGGGGCGAACGCTCTGGAAACACCATATATTTT CASSLTGGGERSGNTIYF
TRBD2 NA TRBJ2-1 TRBV28 TGTGCCAGCAGCTTAGGGGGACTAGCGGTATACAATGAGCAGTTCTTC CASSLGGLAVYNEQFF
NA NA TRBJ2-3 TRBV25-1 TGTGCCAGCAGTGAATTAGGACCGGGAGGCACAGATACGCAGTATTTT CASSELGPGGTDTQYF
NA NA TRBJ1-5 TRBV5-1 TGCGCCAGCAGCTTGGAGGGCGATAGCAATCAGCCCCAGCATTTT CASSLEGDSNQPQHF
TRBD2 NA TRBJ2-2 TRBV7-3 TGTGCCAGCAGCTCACTAGCGGCCGGGGAGCTGTTTTTT CASSSLAAGELFF
TRBD2 NA TRBJ2-3 TRBV4-3 TGCGCCAGCAGCCAAGGCCTAGCGGGAGGGCGCAACACAGATACGCAGTATTTT CASSQGLAGGRNTDTQYF
NA once TRBJ2-6 TRBV19 TGTGCCAGTAGTTACGGTGGGGCCAACGTCCTGACTTTC CASSYGGANVLTF
TRBD2 NA TRBJ2-1 TRBV2 TGTGCCAGCAGTCCTACCTTGACTAGCGGTGAGCAGTTCTTC CASSPTLTSGEQFF
NA NA TRBJ2-6 TRBV19 TGTGCCAGTAGTATGTCGGACAGAGGTGGGGCCAACGTCCTGACTTTC CASSMSDRGGANVLTF
NA NA TRBJ1-5 TRBV19 TGTGCCAGTAGTATGGGCGGGAATAGCAATCAGCCCCAGCATTTT CASSMGGNSNQPQHF
TRBD2 NA TRBJ2-1 TRBV11-3 TGTGCCAGCTATCAAAGCGGGAGGGCTGAGGGTAATGAGCAGTTCTTC CASYQSGRAEGNEQFF
NA NA TRBJ2-3 TRBV5-5 TGTGCCAGCAGCGCCGGGACTTCAGATACGCAGTATTTT CASSAGTSDTQYF
NA once TRBJ1-5 TRBV7-2 TGTGCCAGCAGCCTGGACAGAAATCAGCCCCAGCATTTT CASSLDRNQPQHF
NA NA TRBJ2-2 TRBV7-3 TGTGCCAGCAGCTTGGGGGGCCCGAACACCGGGGAGCTGTTTTTT CASSLGGPNTGELFF
NA NA TRBJ2-7 TRBV7-2 TGTGCCAGCAGCGGGCAAAGGGATCCCAGGAGGGAGCAGTACTTC CASSGQRDPRREQYF
NA NA TRBJ2-1 TRBV19 TGTGCCAGTAGCCAATACCCCGGTAATAAGGGCTTCTATGAGCAGTTCTTC CASSQYPGNKGFYEQFF
TRBD2 NA TRBJ2-1 TRBV5-1 TGCGCCAGCAGCTTGACTAGCGGGAACAATGAGCAGTTCTTC CASSLTSGNNEQFF
NA NA TRBJ2-1 TRBV27 TGTGCCAGCAGTTTATCTAGCGGCCTCTCCTACAATGAGCAGTTCTTC CASSLSSGLSYNEQFF
NA few TRBJ1-5 TRBV19 TGTGCCAGTAGTATGTTGGGGGGCGGTCAGCCCCAGCATTTT CASSMLGGGQPQHF
NA NA TRBJ2-2 TRBV6-6 TGTGCCAGCAGAAAAAGACACTTGAACACCGGGGAGCTGTTTTTT CASRKRHLNTGELFF
NA once TRBJ2-1 TRBV28 TGTGCCAGCAGGGCACAGGGCAATGAGCAGTTCTTC CASRAQGNEQFF
NA NA TRBJ1-1 TRBV7-9 TGTGCCAGCAGCTTAGGGCTTAGGGGGGCCCACACTGAAGCTTTCTTT CASSLGLRGAHTEAFF
TRBD1 NA TRBJ2-7 TRBV7-9 TGTGCCAGCAGCCCTACGACAGGGAGATCTTCCTACGAGCAGTACTTC CASSPTTGRSSYEQYF
NA NA TRBJ1-2 TRBV28 TGTGCCAGCAGTCTGGACTTTCGCGGCTACACCTTC CASSLDFRGYTF
NA once TRBJ2-3 TRBV6-1 TGTGCCAGCACCAACGCCAAGATTAGGGCAGATACGCAGTATTTT CASTNAKIRADTQYF
NA NA TRBJ2-3 TRBV18 TGTGCCAGCTCACCAGGGGGCACAGATACGCAGTATTTT CASSPGGTDTQYF
TRBD1 NA TRBJ2-1 TRBV5-4 TGTGCCAGCAGCTCACCAACAGGGGGCGACTCCTACAATGAGCAGTTCTTC CASSSPTGGDSYNEQFF
NA NA TRBJ1-2 TRBV19 TGTGCCAGTAGTATAGAGTCAGGCTATGGCTACACCTTC CASSIESGYGYTF
NA NA TRBJ2-3 TRBV15 TGTGCCACCAGCAGAGTTTCGGGAGCTAGCACAGATACGCAGTATTTT CATSRVSGASTDTQYF
TRBD1 NA TRBJ2-7 TRBV6-5 TGTGCCAGCAGAGATCCGGGACAGGGGTCCTACGAGCAGTACTTC CASRDPGQGSYEQYF
NA once TRBJ1-2 TRBV7-2 TGTGCCAGCAGCCTCGCCATTAACTATGGCTACACCTTC CASSLAINYGYTF
NA NA TRBJ2-1 TRBV30 TGTGCCTGGAGTGTACTTGGGCCCAGGGAGCAGTTCTTC CAWSVLGPREQFF
NA once TRBJ2-7 TRBV28 NA CASRLSGASGRGRF
NA NA TRBJ1-4 TRBV4-1 TGCGCCAGCAGCCAATTGGCCAGGGTTGAAAAACTGTTTTTT CASSQLARVEKLFF